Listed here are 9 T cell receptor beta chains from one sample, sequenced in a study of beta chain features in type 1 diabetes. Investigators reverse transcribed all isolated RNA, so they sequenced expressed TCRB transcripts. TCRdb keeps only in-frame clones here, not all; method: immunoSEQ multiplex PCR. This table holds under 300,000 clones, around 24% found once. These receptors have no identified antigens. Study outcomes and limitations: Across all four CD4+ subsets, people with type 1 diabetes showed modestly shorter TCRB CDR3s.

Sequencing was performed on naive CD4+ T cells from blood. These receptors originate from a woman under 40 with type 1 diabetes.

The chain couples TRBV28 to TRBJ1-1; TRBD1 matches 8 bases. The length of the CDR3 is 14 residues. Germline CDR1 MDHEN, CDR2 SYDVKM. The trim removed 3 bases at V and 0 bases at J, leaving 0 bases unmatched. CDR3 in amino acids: CASSFRGLNTEAFF. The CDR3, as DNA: TGTGCCAGCAGTTTCAGGGGGCTGAACACTGAAGCTTTCTTT.

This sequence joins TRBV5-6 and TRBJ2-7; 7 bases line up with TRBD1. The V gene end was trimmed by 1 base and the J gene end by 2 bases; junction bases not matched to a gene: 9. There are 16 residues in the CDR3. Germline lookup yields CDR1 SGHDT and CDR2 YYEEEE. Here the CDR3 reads CASSLSLRDRTYEQYF. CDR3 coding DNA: TGTGCCAGCAGCTTGTCTTTACGGGACAGAACCTACGAGCAGTACTTC.

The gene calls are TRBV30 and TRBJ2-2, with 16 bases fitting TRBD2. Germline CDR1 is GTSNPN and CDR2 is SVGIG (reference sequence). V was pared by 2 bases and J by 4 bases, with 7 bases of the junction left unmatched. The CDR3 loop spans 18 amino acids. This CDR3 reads CAWSQGLAGGSFTGELFF. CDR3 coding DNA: TGTGCCTGGAGTCAGGGACTAGCGGGAGGGTCTTTCACCGGGGAGCTGTTTTTT.

CDR3 sequence (DNA): TGTGCCTGGAGTATTCAGGGGAGGGTAGATCAGCCCCAGCATTTT. Encoded protein: CAWSIQGRVDQPQHF. This chain connects TRBV30 to TRBJ1-5; D might be TRBD1 (6 bases). The CDR3 length is 15 residues. Germline CDR1 GTSNPN, CDR2 SVGIG (reference sequence). V was trimmed by 2 bases and J by 5 bases, leaving 16 bases between them.

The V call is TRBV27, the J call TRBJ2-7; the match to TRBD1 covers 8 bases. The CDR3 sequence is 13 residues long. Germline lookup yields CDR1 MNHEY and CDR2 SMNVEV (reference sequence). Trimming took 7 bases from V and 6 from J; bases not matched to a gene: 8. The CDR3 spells CASTAGQGIEQYF. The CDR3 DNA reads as TGTGCCAGCACCGCCGGACAGGGCATCGAGCAGTACTTC.

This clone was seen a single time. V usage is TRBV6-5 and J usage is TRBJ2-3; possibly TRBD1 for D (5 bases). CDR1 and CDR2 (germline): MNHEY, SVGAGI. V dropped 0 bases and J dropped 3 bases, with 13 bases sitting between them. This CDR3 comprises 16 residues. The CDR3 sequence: CASSYSGALTTDTQYF. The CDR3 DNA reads TGTGCCAGCAGTTACTCTGGGGCCTTGACGACAGATACGCAGTATTTT.

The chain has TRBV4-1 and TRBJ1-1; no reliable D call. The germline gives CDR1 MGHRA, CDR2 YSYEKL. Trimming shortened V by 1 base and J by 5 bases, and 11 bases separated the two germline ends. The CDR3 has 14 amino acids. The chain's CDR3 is CASSQALRSTEAFF. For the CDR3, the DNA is TGCGCCAGCAGCCAAGCCCTAAGGAGTACTGAAGCTTTCTTT.

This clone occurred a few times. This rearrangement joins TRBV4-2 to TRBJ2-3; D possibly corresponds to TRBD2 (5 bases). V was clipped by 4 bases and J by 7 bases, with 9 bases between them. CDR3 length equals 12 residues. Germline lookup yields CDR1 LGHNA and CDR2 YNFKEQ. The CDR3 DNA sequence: TGTGCCAGCAGCCCGGGATGGAATACGCAGTATTTT. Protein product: CASSPGWNTQYF.

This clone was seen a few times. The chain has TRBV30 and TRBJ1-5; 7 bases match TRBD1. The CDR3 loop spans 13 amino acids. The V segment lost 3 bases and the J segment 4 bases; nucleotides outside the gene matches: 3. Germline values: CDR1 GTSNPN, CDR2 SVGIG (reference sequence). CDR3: CAWRTQGNQPQHF. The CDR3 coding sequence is TGTGCCTGGAGAACACAGGGGAATCAGCCCCAGCATTTT.